One TCR beta chain is described in this entry. The sample is drawn from a study of control samples from healthy donors and cancer patients. This CDR3 is 13 amino acids long. Trimming cost V 3 bases and J 6 bases, with 12 bases left between them. CDR1 is WNHNN, CDR2 SYGVQD, per germline (reference sequence). The repertoire was sequenced with immunoSEQ multiplex PCR; TCRdb's copy has only in-frame clones and lacks some. The repertoire has some 200,000 clones, 85% to 95% of them found once; the top ten carry around 1.6%. This clonotype was obtained from a man younger than 30 in good health. The V and J genes are TRBV10-1 and TRBJ2-7; D might be TRBD1 or TRBD2, each matching 6 bases. Sample: blood. The CDR3 DNA sequence: TGCGCCAGCAGTGATGGGGGGCGCCCCGAGCAGTACTTC. It encodes CASSDGGRPEQYF.